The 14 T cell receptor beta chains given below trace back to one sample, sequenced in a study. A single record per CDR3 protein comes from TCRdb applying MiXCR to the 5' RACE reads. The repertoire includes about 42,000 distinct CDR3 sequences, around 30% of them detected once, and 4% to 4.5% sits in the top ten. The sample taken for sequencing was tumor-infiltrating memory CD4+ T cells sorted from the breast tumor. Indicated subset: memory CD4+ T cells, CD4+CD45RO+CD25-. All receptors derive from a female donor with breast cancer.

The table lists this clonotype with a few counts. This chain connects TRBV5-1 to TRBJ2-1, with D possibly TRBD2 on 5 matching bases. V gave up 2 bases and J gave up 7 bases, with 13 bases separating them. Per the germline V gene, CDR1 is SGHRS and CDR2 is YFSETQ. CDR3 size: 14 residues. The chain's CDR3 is CASSLGGIVNEQFF. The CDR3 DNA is TGCGCCAGCAGCTTAGGAGGAATCGTAAATGAGCAGTTCTTC.

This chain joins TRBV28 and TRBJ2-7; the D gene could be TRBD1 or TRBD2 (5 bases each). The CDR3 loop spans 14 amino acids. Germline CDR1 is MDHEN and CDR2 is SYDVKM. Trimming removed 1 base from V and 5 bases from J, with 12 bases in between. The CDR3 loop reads CASSLLGRYHEQYF. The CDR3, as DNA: TGTGCCAGCAGTTTATTGGGACGCTACCACGAGCAGTACTTC.

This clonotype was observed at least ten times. CDR3 in amino acids: CASRDGAGNTIYF. The CDR3 nucleotides read TGTGCCAGCAGGGACGGGGCTGGAAACACCATATATTTT. The rearrangement uses TRBV12-3 or TRBV12-4 and TRBJ1-3; D is unclear. The CDR3 covers 13 residues. Trimming cost V 6 bases and J 2 bases, with 8 bases left between them.

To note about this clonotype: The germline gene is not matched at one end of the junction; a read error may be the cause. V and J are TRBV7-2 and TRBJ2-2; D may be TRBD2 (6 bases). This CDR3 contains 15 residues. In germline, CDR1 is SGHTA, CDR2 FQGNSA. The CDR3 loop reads CASSKTSYGAGEPFF. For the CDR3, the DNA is TGTGCCAGCAGCAAAACTAGCTACGGGGCCGGGGAGCCGTTTTTT. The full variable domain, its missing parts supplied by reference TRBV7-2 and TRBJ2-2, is GAGVSQSPSNKVTEKGKDVELRCDPISGHTALYWYRQSLGQGLEFLIYFQGNSAPDKSGLPSDRFSAERTGGSVSTLTIQRTQQEDSAVYLCASSKTSYGAGEPFFGEGSRLTVL.

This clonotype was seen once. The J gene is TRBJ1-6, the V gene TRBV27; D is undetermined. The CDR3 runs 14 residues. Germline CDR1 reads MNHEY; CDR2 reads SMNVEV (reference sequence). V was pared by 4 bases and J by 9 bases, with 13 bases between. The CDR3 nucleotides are TGTGCCAGCAGTTCTCGGGCGGCGGCTTCACCCCTCCACTTT. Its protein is CASSSRAAASPLHF.

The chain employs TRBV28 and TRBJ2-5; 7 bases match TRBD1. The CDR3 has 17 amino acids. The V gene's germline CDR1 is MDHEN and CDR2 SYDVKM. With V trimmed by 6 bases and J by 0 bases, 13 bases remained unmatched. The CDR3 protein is CASSAPAGTVYQETQYF. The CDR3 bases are TGTGCCAGCAGCGCTCCCGCCGGGACAGTGTACCAAGAGACCCAGTACTTC. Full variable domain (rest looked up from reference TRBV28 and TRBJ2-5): DVKVTQSSRYLVKRTGEKVFLECVQDMDHENMFWYRQDPGLGLRLIYFSYDVKMKEKGDIPEGYSVSREKKERFSLILESASTNQTSMYLCASSAPAGTVYQETQYFGPGTRLLVL.

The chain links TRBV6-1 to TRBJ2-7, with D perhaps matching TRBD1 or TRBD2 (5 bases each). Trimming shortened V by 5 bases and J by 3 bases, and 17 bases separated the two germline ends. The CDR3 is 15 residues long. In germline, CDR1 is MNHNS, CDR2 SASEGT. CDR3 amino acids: CASSSRQGGGYEQYF. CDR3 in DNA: TGTGCCAGCAGTTCCCGTCAGGGCGGAGGCTACGAGCAGTACTTC.

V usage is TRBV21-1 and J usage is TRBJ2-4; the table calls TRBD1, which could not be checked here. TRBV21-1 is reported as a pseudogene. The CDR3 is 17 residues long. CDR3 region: CASSAGHRRVSKNIQYF. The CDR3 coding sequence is TGTGCCAGCAGCGCGGGACACCGCCGTGTTTCCAAAAACATTCAGTACTTC.

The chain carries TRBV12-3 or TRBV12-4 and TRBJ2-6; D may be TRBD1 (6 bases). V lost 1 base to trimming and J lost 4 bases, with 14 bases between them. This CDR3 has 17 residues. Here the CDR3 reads CASSLGQGIGGANVLTF. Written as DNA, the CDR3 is TGTGCCAGCAGTTTAGGGCAGGGGATAGGCGGGGCCAACGTCCTGACTTTC.

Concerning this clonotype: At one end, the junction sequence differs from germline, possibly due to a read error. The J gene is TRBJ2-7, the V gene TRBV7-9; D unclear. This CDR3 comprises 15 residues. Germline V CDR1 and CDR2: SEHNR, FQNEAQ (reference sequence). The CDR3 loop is CASNFGRQSSYEQCF. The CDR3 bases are TGTGCCAGCAACTTCGGACGGCAGAGCTCCTACGAGCAGTGCTTC.

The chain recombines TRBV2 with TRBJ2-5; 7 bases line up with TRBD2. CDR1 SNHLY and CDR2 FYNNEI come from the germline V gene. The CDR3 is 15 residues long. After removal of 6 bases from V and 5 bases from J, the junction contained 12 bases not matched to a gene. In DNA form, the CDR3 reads TGTGCCAGCAGACCCAGCTTAGCGGGTGGGGAGACCCAGTACTTC. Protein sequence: CASRPSLAGGETQYF.

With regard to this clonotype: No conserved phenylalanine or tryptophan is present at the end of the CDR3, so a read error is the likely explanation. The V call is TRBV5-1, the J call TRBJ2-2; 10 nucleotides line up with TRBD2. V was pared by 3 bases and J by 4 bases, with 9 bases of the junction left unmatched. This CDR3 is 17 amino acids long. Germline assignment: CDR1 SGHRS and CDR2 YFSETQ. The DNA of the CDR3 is TGCGCCAGCAGCTCCGCGGCTAGCGGGAGCTCCACCGGGGAGCTGTTTCTT. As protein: CASSSAASGSSTGELFL.

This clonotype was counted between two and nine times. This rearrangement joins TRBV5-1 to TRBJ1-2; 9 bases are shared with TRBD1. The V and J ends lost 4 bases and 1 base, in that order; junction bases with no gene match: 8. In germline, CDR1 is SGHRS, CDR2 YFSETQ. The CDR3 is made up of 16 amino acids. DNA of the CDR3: TGCGCCAGCAGCCCTTGGACAGGGGAAGTTAACTATGGCTACACCTTC. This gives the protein CASSPWTGEVNYGYTF.

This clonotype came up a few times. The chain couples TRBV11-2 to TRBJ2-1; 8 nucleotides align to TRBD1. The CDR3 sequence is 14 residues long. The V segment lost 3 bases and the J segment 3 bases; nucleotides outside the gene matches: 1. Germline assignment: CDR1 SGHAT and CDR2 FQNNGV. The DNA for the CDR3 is TGTGCCAGCAGCTTGACAGGGGACTACAATGAGCAGTTCTTC. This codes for CASSLTGDYNEQFF.